This entry concerns a single T cell receptor (beta chain). No antigen is known for it. The CDR3 runs to 18 residues. Germline V lookup: CDR1 GTSNPN, CDR2 SVGIG (reference sequence). Trimming at V came to 3 bases and at J to 2 bases, leaving 15 bases not matched to a gene. This entry belongs to a study of CD8+ T cells in alopecia areata. Study-wide findings and caveats: Patients showed less clear TCR sequence sharing than mice, possibly partly because of HLA diversity. Across lesional scalp, and particularly alopecia totalis/universalis, clonality surpassed that of normal scalp.

Once RNA had been extracted, it was reverse transcribed into cDNA to act as the sequencing template. Only in-frame clones appear in the TCRdb table, and some are missing; sequencing was by immunoSEQ multiplex PCR. The data contain some 30,000 clones, 70% to 80% of them singletons. Peripheral blood and lesional scalp punch biopsies were taken from alopecia areata patients. PBMCs yielded sorted CD4+ and CD8+ T cells. The sample comprised NKG2D-low CD8+ T cells sorted from blood. This sequence joins TRBV30 and TRBJ2-7; 11 nucleotides match TRBD2. This receptor was taken from a human donor with alopecia areata. The CDR3 loop reads CAWRPYLRLAGLAYEQYF. The CDR3 DNA reads as TGTGCCTGGAGGCCCTATTTACGACTAGCGGGACTTGCCTACGAGCAGTACTTC.